The present T cell receptor (beta chain) was sequenced within a study of somatic mutations in cytotoxic T cells in rheumatoid arthritis. On this clone itself: The antigen remains undetermined.

Regarding the study as a whole: Age was associated with higher CD8+ clonality in rheumatoid arthritis patients, not in healthy controls. Antigens targeted by the expanded CD8+ clones were unknown. A finding that went unadjusted for multiple comparisons was the slight underrepresentation of TRBV07 in rheumatoid arthritis patients.

The healthy control group was made up of blood donors, who had a median age of about 54 years (range roughly 21-70) and were 45% to 70% female. The junction had 9 bases not matched to a gene; V was cut back by 5 bases and J by 2 bases. The germline V gene has CDR1 MNHEY and CDR2 SMNVEV (reference sequence). CDR3 size: 17 residues. Measured with immunoSEQ multiplex PCR; TCRdb has only the in-frame clones, and not every one. The table shows about 19,000 clones, with roughly 90% occurring only once. The rearrangement links TRBV27 to TRBJ2-3; 11 nucleotides line up with TRBD2. The sample taken for sequencing was CD8+ T cells sorted from blood. This sequence was found in a man aged 40-55 years in good health. CDR3 sequence (DNA): TGTGCCAGCAGTCCCGGACTAGCGGGCGACCTCACAGATACGCAGTATTTT. This encodes CASSPGLAGDLTDTQYF.